This TCR beta chain was captured in a study of blood T cell repertoires in COVID-19. The overall study: Italy, Spain and the United States were the sources of the convalescent and acute COVID-19 samples. T cells, B-cell-depleted T cells, or PBMCs provided the cDNA or gDNA that served as material.

In the authors' methods: Reference gene primer amplification gave estimated nucleated cell counts. Profiled with immunoSEQ multiplex PCR; TCRdb holds only in-frame clones, not every one. V and J calls and clone size are copied from that table; D and trimming were computed from the DNA. The sample consists of under 300,000 clones, 70% to 90% of them appearing once. The CDR3 length is 15 residues. V lost 2 bases, J lost 3 bases, and 6 bases stayed unmatched. CDR1 and CDR2 (germline): SNHLY, FYNNEI. This receptor was taken from a woman in her 70s with acute or convalescent COVID-19. Sequenced input: peripheral blood. V usage is TRBV2 and J usage is TRBJ2-5; 7 positions match TRBD2. The CDR3 DNA sequence: TGTGCCAGCAGTGAAAGCGGGGTAGCAAAAGAGACCCAGTACTTC. Protein sequence: CASSESGVAKETQYF.